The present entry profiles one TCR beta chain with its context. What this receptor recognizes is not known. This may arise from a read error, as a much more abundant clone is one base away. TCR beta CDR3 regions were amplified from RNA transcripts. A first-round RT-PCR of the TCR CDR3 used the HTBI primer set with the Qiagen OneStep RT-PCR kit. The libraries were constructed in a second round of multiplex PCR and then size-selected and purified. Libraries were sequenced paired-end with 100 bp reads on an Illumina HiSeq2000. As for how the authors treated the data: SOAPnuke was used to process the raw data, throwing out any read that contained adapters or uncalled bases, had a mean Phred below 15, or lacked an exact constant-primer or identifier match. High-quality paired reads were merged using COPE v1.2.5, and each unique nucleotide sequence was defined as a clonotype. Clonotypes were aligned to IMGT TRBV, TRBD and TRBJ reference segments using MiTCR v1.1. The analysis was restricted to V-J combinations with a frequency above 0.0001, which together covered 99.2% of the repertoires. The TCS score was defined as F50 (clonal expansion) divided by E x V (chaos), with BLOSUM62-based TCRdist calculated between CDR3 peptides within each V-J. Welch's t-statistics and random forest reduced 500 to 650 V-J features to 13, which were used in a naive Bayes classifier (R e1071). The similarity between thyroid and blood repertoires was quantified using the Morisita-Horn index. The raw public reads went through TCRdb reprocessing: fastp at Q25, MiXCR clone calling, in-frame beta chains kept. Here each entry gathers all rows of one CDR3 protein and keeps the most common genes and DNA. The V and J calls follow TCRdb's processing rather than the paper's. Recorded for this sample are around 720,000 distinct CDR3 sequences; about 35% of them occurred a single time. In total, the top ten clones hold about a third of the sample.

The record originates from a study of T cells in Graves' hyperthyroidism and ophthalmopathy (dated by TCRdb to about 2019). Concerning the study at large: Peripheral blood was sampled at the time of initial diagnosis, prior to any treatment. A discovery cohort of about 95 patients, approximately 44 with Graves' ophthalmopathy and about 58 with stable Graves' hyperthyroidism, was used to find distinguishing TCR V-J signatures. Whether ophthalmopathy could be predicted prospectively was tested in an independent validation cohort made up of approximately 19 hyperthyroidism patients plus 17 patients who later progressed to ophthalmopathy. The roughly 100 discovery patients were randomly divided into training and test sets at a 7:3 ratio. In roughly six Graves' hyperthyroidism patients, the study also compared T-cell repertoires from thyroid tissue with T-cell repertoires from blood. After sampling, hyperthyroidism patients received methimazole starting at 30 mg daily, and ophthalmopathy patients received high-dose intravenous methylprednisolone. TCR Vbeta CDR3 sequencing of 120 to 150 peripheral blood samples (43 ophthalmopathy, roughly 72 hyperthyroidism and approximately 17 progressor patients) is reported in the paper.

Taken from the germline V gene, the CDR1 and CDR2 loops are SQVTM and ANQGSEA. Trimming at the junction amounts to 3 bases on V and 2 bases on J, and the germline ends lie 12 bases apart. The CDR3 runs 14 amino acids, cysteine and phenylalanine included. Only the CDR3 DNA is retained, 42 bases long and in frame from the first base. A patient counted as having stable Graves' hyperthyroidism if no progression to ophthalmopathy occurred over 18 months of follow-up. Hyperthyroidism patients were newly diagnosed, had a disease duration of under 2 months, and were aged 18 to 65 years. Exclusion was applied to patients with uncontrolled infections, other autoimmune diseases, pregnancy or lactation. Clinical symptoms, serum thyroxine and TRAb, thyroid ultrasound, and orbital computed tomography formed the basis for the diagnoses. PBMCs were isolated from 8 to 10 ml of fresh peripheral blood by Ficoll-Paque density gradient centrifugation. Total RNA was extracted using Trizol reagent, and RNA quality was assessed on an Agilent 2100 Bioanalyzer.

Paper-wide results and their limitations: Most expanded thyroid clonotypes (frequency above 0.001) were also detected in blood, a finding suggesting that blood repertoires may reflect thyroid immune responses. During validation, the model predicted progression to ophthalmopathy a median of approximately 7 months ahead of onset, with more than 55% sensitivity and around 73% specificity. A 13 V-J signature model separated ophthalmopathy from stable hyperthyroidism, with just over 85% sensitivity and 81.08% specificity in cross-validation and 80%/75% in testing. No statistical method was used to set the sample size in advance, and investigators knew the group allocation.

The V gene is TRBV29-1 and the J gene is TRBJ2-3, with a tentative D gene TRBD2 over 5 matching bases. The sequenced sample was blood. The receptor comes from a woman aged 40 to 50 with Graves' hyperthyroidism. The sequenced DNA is TGCAGCGTTGACTCCGGACTTGCCACAGATACGCAGTATTTT. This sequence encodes CSVDSGLATDTQYF.